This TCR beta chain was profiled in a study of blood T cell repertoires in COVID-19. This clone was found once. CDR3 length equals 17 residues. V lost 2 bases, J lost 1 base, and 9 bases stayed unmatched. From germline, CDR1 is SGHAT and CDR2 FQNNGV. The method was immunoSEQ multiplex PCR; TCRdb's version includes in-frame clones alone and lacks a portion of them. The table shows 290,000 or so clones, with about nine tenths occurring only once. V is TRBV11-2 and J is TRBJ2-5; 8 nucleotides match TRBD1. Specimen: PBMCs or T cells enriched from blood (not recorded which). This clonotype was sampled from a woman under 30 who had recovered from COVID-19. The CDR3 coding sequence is TGTGCCAGCAGCTTAATCACCGTGGACAGGGCCCAAGAGACCCAGTACTTC. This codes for CASSLITVDRAQETQYF.